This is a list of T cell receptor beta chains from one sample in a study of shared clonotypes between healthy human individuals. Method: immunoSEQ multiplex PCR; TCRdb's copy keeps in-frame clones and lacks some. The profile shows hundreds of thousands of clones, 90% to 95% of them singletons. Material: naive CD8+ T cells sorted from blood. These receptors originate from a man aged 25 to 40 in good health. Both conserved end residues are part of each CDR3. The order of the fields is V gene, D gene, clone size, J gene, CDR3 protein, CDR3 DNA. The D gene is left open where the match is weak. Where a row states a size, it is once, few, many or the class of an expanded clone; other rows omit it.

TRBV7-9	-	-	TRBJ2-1	CASSLQTDEQFF	TGTGCCAGCAGCCTACAGACGGATGAGCAGTTCTTC
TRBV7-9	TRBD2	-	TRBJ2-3	CASSLPSGLADTDTQYF	TGTGCCAGCAGCTTACCGTCCGGACTAGCGGACACAGATACGCAGTATTTT
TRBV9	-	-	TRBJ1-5	CASSGRDVKGPQHF	TGTGCCAGCAGCGGAAGGGACGTAAAGGGGCCCCAGCATTTT
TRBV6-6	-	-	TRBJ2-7	CASSYGGTYEQYF	TGTGCCAGCAGTTACGGCGGAACCTACGAGCAGTACTTC
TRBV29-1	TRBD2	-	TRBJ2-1	CSVEDLQGQREAPLGVEQFF	TGCAGCGTTGAAGATCTTCAGGGACAGCGGGAGGCTCCCCTGGGCGTTGAGCAGTTCTTC
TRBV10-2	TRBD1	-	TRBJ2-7	CASSEGGEGQYF	TGCGCCAGCAGTGAAGGGGGCGAAGGGCAGTACTTC
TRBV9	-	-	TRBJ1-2	CASSGLTVRDYGYTF	TGTGCCAGCAGCGGACTGACAGTTCGGGACTATGGCTACACCTTC
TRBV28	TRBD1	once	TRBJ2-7	CASSQGQGAPYEQYF	TGTGCCAGCAGTCAGGGACAGGGGGCGCCTTACGAGCAGTACTTC
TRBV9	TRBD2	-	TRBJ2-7	CASSVGASGRYEQYF	TGTGCCAGCAGCGTAGGGGCTAGCGGGAGATACGAGCAGTACTTC
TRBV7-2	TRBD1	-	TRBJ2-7	CASSPGQGPYEQYF	TGTGCCAGCAGCCCTGGACAGGGCCCCTACGAGCAGTACTTC
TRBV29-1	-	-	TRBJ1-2	CSTSDNYGYTF	TGCAGCACGTCAGATAACTATGGCTACACCTTC
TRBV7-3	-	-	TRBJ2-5	CASRRPWETQYF	TGTGCCAGCAGACGACCCTGGGAGACCCAGTACTTC
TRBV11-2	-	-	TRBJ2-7	CASSLTSSYEQYF	TGTGCCAGCAGCTTAACTTCCTCCTACGAGCAGTACTTC
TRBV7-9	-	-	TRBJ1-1	CASSLGTGLEAFF	TGTGCCAGCAGCTTAGGAACAGGGTTGGAAGCTTTCTTT
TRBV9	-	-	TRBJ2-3	CASSPTPTDTQYF	TGTGCCAGCAGCCCAACCCCCACAGATACGCAGTATTTT
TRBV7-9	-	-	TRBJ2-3	CASTLTPDGTDTQYF	TGTGCCAGCACCTTGACACCCGACGGCACAGATACGCAGTATTTT
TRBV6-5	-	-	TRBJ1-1	CATSMTQGLYTEAFF	TGTGCCACCTCAATGACTCAGGGGTTGTACACTGAAGCTTTCTTT
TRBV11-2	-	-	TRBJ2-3	CASSRLEREGPADTQYF	TGTGCCAGCAGCCGCCTCGAAAGGGAAGGTCCAGCAGATACGCAGTATTTT
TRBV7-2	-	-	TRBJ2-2	CASSRATGEGTGELFF	TGTGCCAGCAGCCGAGCGACAGGGGAGGGTACCGGGGAGCTGTTTTTT
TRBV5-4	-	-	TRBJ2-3	CASRSLGTDTQYF	TGTGCCAGCAGATCCTTGGGCACAGATACGCAGTATTTT
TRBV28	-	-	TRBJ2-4	CASSFGSPKNIQYF	TGTGCCAGCAGTTTTGGGTCTCCCAAAAACATTCAGTACTTC
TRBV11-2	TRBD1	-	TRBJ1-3	CASSLFEGALGNTIYF	TGTGCCAGCAGCTTATTCGAGGGGGCGTTGGGAAACACCATATATTTT
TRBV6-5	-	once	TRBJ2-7	CASSYSTVQYF	TGTGCCAGCAGTTACTCGACCGTGCAGTACTTC
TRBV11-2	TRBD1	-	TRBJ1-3	CASSLQGAPGNTIYF	TGTGCCAGCAGCTTACAGGGGGCGCCTGGAAACACCATATATTTT
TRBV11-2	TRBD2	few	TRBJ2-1	CASSLDSSGSNEQFF	TGTGCCAGCAGCTTAGACAGTAGCGGGAGTAATGAGCAGTTCTTC
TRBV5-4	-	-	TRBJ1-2	CASSLGSPGPYGYTF	TGTGCCAGCAGCTTGGGGAGCCCAGGCCCCTATGGCTACACCTTC
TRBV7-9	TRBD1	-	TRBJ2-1	CASSLDDRGLFF	TGTGCCAGCAGCTTAGATGACAGGGGTTTGTTCTTC
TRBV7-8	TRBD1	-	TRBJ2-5	CASSLVGQPFQETQYF	TGTGCCAGCAGCTTAGTGGGACAGCCATTCCAAGAGACCCAGTACTTC
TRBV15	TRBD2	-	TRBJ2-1	CATSRRGTSGIHNEQFF	TGTGCCACCAGCAGACGCGGGACTAGCGGGATTCACAATGAGCAGTTCTTC
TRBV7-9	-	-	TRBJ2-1	CASSARTRNEQFF	TGTGCCAGCAGCGCCCGGACCCGCAATGAGCAGTTCTTC
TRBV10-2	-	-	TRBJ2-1	CASSETGRINEQFF	TGCGCCAGCAGCGAGACCGGGAGAATCAATGAGCAGTTCTTC
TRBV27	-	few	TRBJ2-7	CASSLHGDEQYF	TGTGCCAGCAGTTTACACGGGGACGAGCAGTACTTC
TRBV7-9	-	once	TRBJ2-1	CASSFGVSGYNEQFF	TGTGCCAGCAGCTTTGGGGTTTCCGGCTACAATGAGCAGTTCTTC
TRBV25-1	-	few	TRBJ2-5	CASSDRETQYF	TGTGCCAGCAGTGATCGGGAGACCCAGTACTTC
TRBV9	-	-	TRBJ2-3	CASSVAPSPPRIDTQYF	TGTGCCAGCAGCGTAGCTCCTAGCCCCCCGAGGATAGATACGCAGTATTTT
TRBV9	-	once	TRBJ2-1	CASSATGTRTRSSYNEQFF	TGTGCCAGCAGCGCAACCGGCACCCGAACCCGAAGCTCCTACAATGAGCAGTTCTTC
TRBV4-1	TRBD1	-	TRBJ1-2	CASSQPRTGGHYGYTF	TGCGCCAGCAGCCAACCGCGGACAGGGGGCCACTATGGCTACACCTTC
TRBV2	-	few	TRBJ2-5	CASSESGELETQYF	TGTGCCAGCAGTGAGTCCGGGGAGCTAGAGACCCAGTACTTC
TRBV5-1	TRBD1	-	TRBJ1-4	CASSLASRQGISLDNEKLFF	TGCGCCAGCAGCTTGGCTAGTCGACAGGGTATTAGTCTGGATAATGAAAAACTGTTTTTT
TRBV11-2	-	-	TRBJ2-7	CASSSTDRQGEQYF	TGTGCCAGCAGCTCCACAGACAGGCAAGGCGAGCAGTACTTC
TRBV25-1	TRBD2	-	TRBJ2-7	CASSDPTSGSGPYF	TGTGCCAGCAGTGATCCGACTAGCGGGAGCGGTCCGTACTTC
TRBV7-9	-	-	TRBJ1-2	CASSAGLYGYTF	TGTGCCAGCAGCGCAGGGCTCTATGGCTACACCTTC
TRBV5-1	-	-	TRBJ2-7	CASSLPGMAYEQYF	TGCGCCAGCAGCTTGCCAGGTATGGCCTACGAGCAGTACTTC
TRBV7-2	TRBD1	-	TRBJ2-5	CASSTTGWDRGRETQYF	TGTGCCAGCAGCACCACGGGTTGGGACAGGGGGCGAGAGACCCAGTACTTC
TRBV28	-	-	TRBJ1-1	CASTSPEGFGTEAFF	TGTGCCAGCACCTCACCCGAAGGTTTTGGCACTGAAGCTTTCTTT
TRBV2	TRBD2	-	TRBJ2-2	CASSILREMAGELFF	TGTGCCAGCAGTATTCTGCGGGAGATGGCCGGGGAGCTGTTTTTT
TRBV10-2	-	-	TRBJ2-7	CASSELPIEQYF	TGCGCCAGCAGTGAGCTCCCAATAGAGCAGTACTTC
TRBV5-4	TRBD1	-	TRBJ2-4	CASSGGTGPKNIQYF	TGTGCCAGCAGCGGTGGGACAGGGCCAAAAAACATTCAGTACTTC
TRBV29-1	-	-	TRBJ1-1	CSVARVNTEAFF	TGCAGCGTTGCCAGGGTGAACACTGAAGCTTTCTTT
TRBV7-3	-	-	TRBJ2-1	CASTPQGGDEQFF	TGTGCCAGCACTCCTCAGGGAGGCGATGAGCAGTTCTTC
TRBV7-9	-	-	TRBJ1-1	CASSFSDGNTEAFF	TGTGCCAGCAGCTTCTCGGACGGGAACACTGAAGCTTTCTTT
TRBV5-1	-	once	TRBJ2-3	CASSRPGSADTQYF	TGCGCCAGCAGCAGGCCAGGGAGCGCAGATACGCAGTATTTT
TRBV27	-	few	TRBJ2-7	CASSNGQDHYEQYF	TGTGCCAGCAGTAACGGACAAGACCATTACGAGCAGTACTTC
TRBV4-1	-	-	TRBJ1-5	CASSQDDWGPAGSNQPQHF	TGCGCCAGCAGCCAAGATGATTGGGGGCCGGCGGGAAGCAATCAGCCCCAGCATTTT
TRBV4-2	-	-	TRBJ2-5	CASSQGYGGAGESRETQYF	TGTGCCAGCAGCCAAGGTTATGGGGGCGCGGGAGAATCACGGGAGACCCAGTACTTC
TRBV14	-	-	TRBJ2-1	CASSQTDWGNEQFF	TGTGCCAGCAGCCAGACGGACTGGGGCAATGAGCAGTTCTTC
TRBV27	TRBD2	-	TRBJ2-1	CASSLVRTSGGDEQFF	TGTGCCAGCAGTTTAGTCCGGACTAGCGGCGGCGATGAGCAGTTCTTC